Listed below are T cell receptor beta chains from one sample, sequenced in a study of blood T cells in healthy people across ages. Using its own MiXCR run on the 5' RACE reads, TCRdb lists one record per CDR3 protein. Of over a million distinct CDR3 sequences detected, 45% appear once; the ten largest clones hold 18%. Material: blood. Every receptor here comes from a woman aged 60-75 years in good health. Each CDR3 is given with its conserved first and last residue. D genes are given only for firm matches. Where a row states a size, it is once, few, many or the class of an expanded clone; other rows omit it.

len,v_gene,j_gene,abundance,d_gene,CDR3aa,CDR3nt
16,TRBV11-3,TRBJ2-3,.,TRBD1,CASSPSAGQGTDTQYF,TGTGCCAGCAGCCCTTCTGCGGGACAGGGCACAGATACGCAGTATTTT
10,TRBV29-1,TRBJ2-1,.,.,CSVGTAEQFF,TGCAGCGTTGGGACAGCCGAGCAGTTCTTC
15,TRBV5-4,TRBJ1-4,once,.,CASSMGRNANEKLFF,TGTGCCAGCAGCATGGGACGGAACGCTAATGAAAAACTGTTTTTT
15,TRBV20-1,TRBJ2-1,.,TRBD2,CSASPRLAGGEEQFF,TGCAGTGCTAGTCCCAGACTAGCGGGAGGTGAAGAGCAGTTCTTC
16,TRBV25-1,TRBJ2-5,few,TRBD2,CASSGRTSGSRETQYF,TGTGCCAGCAGTGGCCGGACTAGCGGGAGTAGAGAGACCCAGTACTTC
14,TRBV20-1,TRBJ2-7,.,TRBD2,CSARGLAFGNEQYF,TGCAGTGCTAGGGGACTAGCGTTCGGCAATGAGCAGTACTTC
16,TRBV20-1,TRBJ2-3,few,TRBD2,CSARGVAGRSTDTQYF,TGCAGTGCTAGAGGAGTAGCGGGACGTAGCACAGATACGCAGTATTTT
13,TRBV15,TRBJ1-5,few,.,CATSSRGGQPQHF,TGTGCCACCAGCAGTCGGGGAGGTCAGCCCCAGCATTTT
15,TRBV10-1,TRBJ2-2,once,.,CASSGEWGATGELFF,TGCGCCAGCAGTGGGGAGTGGGGTGCCACCGGGGAGCTGTTTTTT
13,TRBV7-6,TRBJ2-1,few,.,CASSFSQGNEQFF,TGTGCCAGCAGCTTCTCCCAGGGAAATGAGCAGTTCTTC
13,TRBV10-3,TRBJ1-2,.,.,CAITPNGIYAYTF,TGTGCCATCACCCCGAATGGGATCTATGCCTACACCTTC
11,TRBV4-1,TRBJ2-2,.,.,CASSQDGELFF,TGCGCCAGCAGCCAAGACGGGGAGCTGTTTTTT
15,TRBV27,TRBJ2-1,.,TRBD2,CASSQVAGGRTEQFF,TGTGCCAGCAGTCAAGTAGCGGGAGGGCGAACTGAGCAGTTCTTC
12,TRBV20-1,TRBJ2-7,many,.,CSTEGGSYEQYF,TGCAGCACGGAGGGGGGCTCCTACGAGCAGTACTTC
14,TRBV5-6,TRBJ2-1,few,TRBD1,CASSLDRGFHEQFF,TGTGCCAGCAGCTTGGACAGGGGGTTTCATGAGCAGTTCTTC
16,TRBV7-6,TRBJ2-3,once,.,CASSLGGRSSTDTQYF,TGTGCCAGCAGCTTAGGAGGCAGATCTAGCACAGATACGCAGTATTTT
14,TRBV18,TRBJ2-5,once,.,CASSPTSRVETQYF,TGTGCCAGCTCACCGACGAGTAGGGTGGAGACCCAGTACTTC
16,TRBV20-1,TRBJ2-5,.,TRBD2,CSARDFLAGSYSEQYF,TGCAGTGCTAGAGATTTCCTAGCGGGGTCCTACAGTGAGCAGTACTTC
15,TRBV20-1,TRBJ2-7,.,TRBD2,CSARPTGTRGAEQYF,TGCAGTGCTAGACCCACCGGGACTAGAGGGGCCGAGCAGTACTTC
15,TRBV20-1,TRBJ2-1,few,TRBD2,CSASSLLAGGYEQFF,TGCAGTGCTAGTTCTCTTCTAGCGGGAGGCTATGAGCAGTTCTTC
15,TRBV6-6,TRBJ2-1,.,TRBD2,CASAPGGGPYNEQFF,TGTGCCAGCGCCCCCGGGGGGGGGCCCTACAATGAGCAGTTCTTC
12,TRBV4-1,TRBJ2-1,.,.,CASSADLREQFF,TGCGCCAGCAGCGCGGACCTTAGGGAGCAGTTCTTC
13,TRBV30,TRBJ2-7,.,.,CVWSVGVSYEQYF,TGTGTCTGGAGTGTTGGGGTATCCTACGAGCAGTACTTC
17,TRBV24-1,TRBJ2-3,.,TRBD2,CATSDLNSGDFTDTQYF,TGTGCCACCAGTGATTTGAATAGCGGGGACTTCACAGATACGCAGTATTTT
15,TRBV24-1,TRBJ2-7,few,TRBD1,CATSDWGQGGYEQYF,TGTGCCACCAGTGATTGGGGACAGGGTGGCTACGAGCAGTACTTC
14,TRBV6-6,TRBJ2-1,.,TRBD1,CASSHPGTVNEQFF,TGTGCCAGCAGTCATCCCGGGACAGTGAATGAGCAGTTCTTC
19,TRBV29-1,TRBJ2-1,few,.,CSVPKGAGNPTSSYNEQFF,TGCAGCGTCCCCAAGGGGGCAGGGAACCCGACTAGCTCCTACAATGAGCAGTTCTTC
14,TRBV28,TRBJ1-6,.,.,CASSAPGTNSPLHF,TGTGCCAGCAGTGCACCCGGGACGAATTCACCCCTCCACTTT
15,TRBV20-1,TRBJ2-5,few,TRBD2,CSARDRLAGVREQYF,TGCAGTGCTAGAGATCGGCTAGCGGGAGTGCGTGAGCAGTACTTC
13,TRBV5-4,TRBJ1-2,few,.,CASSSPVSRDYTF,TGTGCCAGCAGCTCCCCCGTGAGTCGCGACTACACCTTC
15,TRBV2,TRBJ2-7,.,.,CASSDWGKSSYEQYF,TGTGCCAGCAGTGACTGGGGGAAATCGAGCTACGAGCAGTACTTC
12,TRBV9,TRBJ2-7,few,.,CASSDEGGEQYF,TGTGCCAGCAGCGACGAAGGCGGCGAGCAGTACTTC
16,TRBV7-3,TRBJ2-3,.,TRBD2,CASSLGLAGRADTQYF,TGTGCCAGCAGCCTTGGACTAGCGGGTAGGGCAGATACGCAGTATTTT
15,TRBV28,TRBJ1-2,.,TRBD1,CASSSGQVANYGYTF,TGTGCCAGCAGTTCGGGACAGGTAGCTAACTATGGCTACACCTTC
14,TRBV5-1,TRBJ2-4,.,.,CASSSPGVENIQYF,TGCGCCAGCAGCTCGCCGGGAGTTGAAAACATTCAGTACTTC
16,TRBV2,TRBJ2-1,once,.,CASSGAGPRAWNEQFF,TGTGCCAGCAGTGGGGCGGGGCCGAGGGCTTGGAATGAGCAGTTCTTC
15,TRBV15,TRBJ2-7,.,.,CATSRDSGDSYEQYF,TGTGCCACCAGCAGAGATAGTGGAGATTCCTACGAGCAGTACTTC
15,TRBV28,TRBJ2-4,few,TRBD1,CASSLTGLAKNIQYF,TGTGCCAGCAGTCTGACAGGGCTAGCCAAAAACATTCAGTACTTC
13,TRBV28,TRBJ2-1,few,TRBD2,CASSPSGKGEQFF,TGTGCCAGCAGTCCTAGCGGGAAGGGTGAGCAGTTCTTC
14,TRBV27,TRBJ2-5,few,TRBD1,CASSQGQVRETQYF,TGTGCCAGCAGCCAGGGACAGGTTCGAGAGACCCAGTACTTC